This T cell receptor (beta chain) came from a study of monozygotic twins with inflammatory bowel disease. This CDR3 is 12 amino acids long. TCRdb re-called the 5' RACE reads and shows each CDR3 protein once, DNA omitted. The repertoire table contains roughly 100,000 distinct CDR3 sequences. V and J are TRBV12-3 or TRBV12-4 and TRBJ2-1; TCRdb calls TRBD1, which cannot be checked without DNA. The source material was blood. This TCR was sampled from a human donor with ulcerative colitis or Crohn's disease, or a healthy co-twin of an affected twin (not recorded which). CDR3 residues: CASSLAGGRKFF.